The rows below give T cell receptor beta chains drawn from one sample of a study of PD-1 blockade in classical Hodgkin lymphoma. The protocol was immunoSEQ multiplex PCR, while the TCRdb copy is restricted to in-frame clones and leaves out a portion. This table holds roughly 52,000 clones, around nine tenths found once. The source was peripheral blood mononuclear cells (PBMCs), collected before the fourth cycle of nivolumab. These receptors all stem from a human donor with classical Hodgkin lymphoma. The CDR3 runs from the conserved cysteine through the conserved F or W. Each record gives: clone size, J gene, D gene, V gene, CDR3 DNA, CDR3 protein. A D gene is named only where the DNA matches it firmly. Rows give clone size only sometimes, using once, few, many, or a class for an expanded clone.

size: NA; J: TRBJ2-7; D: NA; V: TRBV7-5; DNA: TGTGTCAGAAGCTTATCCCTCCGTCCACGGGACAGAGCACACTACGAGCAGTACTTC; CDR3: CVRSLSLRPRDRAHYEQYF
size: NA; J: TRBJ2-7; D: TRBD2; V: TRBV4-3; DNA: TGCGCCAGCAGCCCGCGACTAGCGGGGGGGTCTGGCGAGCAGTACTTC; CDR3: CASSPRLAGGSGEQYF
size: NA; J: TRBJ2-1; D: NA; V: TRBV6-6; DNA: TGTGCCAGCAGTGCTTACAGATACAATGAGCAGTTCTTC; CDR3: CASSAYRYNEQFF
size: NA; J: TRBJ2-4; D: TRBD2; V: TRBV4-2; DNA: TGTGCCAGCAGCCAAGAGTTGGGGACTAGCGGGATAGCCAAAAACATTCAGTACTTC; CDR3: CASSQELGTSGIAKNIQYF
size: NA; J: TRBJ1-2; D: TRBD1; V: TRBV9; DNA: TGTGCCAGCAGCGTAGCTACGGGACAGGGAAACTATGGCTACACCTTC; CDR3: CASSVATGQGNYGYTF
size: once; J: TRBJ1-5; D: TRBD1; V: TRBV5-6; DNA: TGTGCCAGCAGCTTGGCCGGGACAGGGGATCAGCCCCAGCATTTT; CDR3: CASSLAGTGDQPQHF
size: few; J: TRBJ2-2; D: TRBD2; V: TRBV9; DNA: TGTGCCAGCAGCCAAACTAGCGGGGTAAACACCGGGGAGCTGTTTTTT; CDR3: CASSQTSGVNTGELFF
size: NA; J: TRBJ2-3; D: NA; V: TRBV6-1; DNA: TGTGCCAGCAGTGACCTACTAGTCCGGAGCACAGATACGCAGTATTTT; CDR3: CASSDLLVRSTDTQYF
size: NA; J: TRBJ1-2; D: TRBD1; V: TRBV19; DNA: TGTGCCAGTAGTCCCCGGGGGCAGGGGGCAAGAGGCTACACCTTC; CDR3: CASSPRGQGARGYTF
size: NA; J: TRBJ2-7; D: TRBD2; V: TRBV27; DNA: TGTGCCAGCAGTTTAGTAGCGGGAGTAGGAGAGCAGTACTTC; CDR3: CASSLVAGVGEQYF
size: NA; J: TRBJ2-7; D: NA; V: TRBV27; DNA: TGTGCCAGCGTAAAGGCTGGGGGAATCCACGAGCAGTACTTC; CDR3: CASVKAGGIHEQYF